A selection of T cell receptor beta chains follows, all from one sample in a study of graft-versus-host responses after intestinal transplantation. The protocol was immunoSEQ multiplex PCR, while the TCRdb copy is restricted to in-frame clones and leaves out a portion. Here the sample spans tens of thousands of clones, roughly 89% being singletons. Source: bone marrow, taken around 730 days after intestinal transplantation. These receptors were taken from a human patient who received an intestinal transplant, so some T cells may come from the graft donor. CDR3s include the opening cysteine and the closing phenylalanine or tryptophan. D genes are given only for firm matches. Clone size is not always given. Where it is, it says once, few, many or a class for expanded clones.

v_call	d_call	clone_size	j_call	cdr3_nt	cdr3_aa
TRBV12-5	TRBD1	-	TRBJ2-2	TGTGCTAGTGCCGAGGGGGACAGGGGGCGCTGGACCGGGGAGCTGTTTTTT	CASAEGDRGRWTGELFF
TRBV9	-	-	TRBJ2-2	TGTGCCAGCAGCTATGCTGAGGTCGGCACCGGGGAGCTGTTTTTT	CASSYAEVGTGELFF
TRBV2	-	-	TRBJ1-2	TGTGCCAGCAGTGATGCGGGGGCGGAGGGCTACACCTTC	CASSDAGAEGYTF
TRBV4-1	TRBD1	-	TRBJ2-7	TGCGCCAGCAGCCAAGTCGGACAGGGTGGCGAGCAGTACTTC	CASSQVGQGGEQYF
TRBV5-5	-	-	TRBJ2-5	TGTGCCAGCAGCTTGGAGTCTGGGGTGGAGACCCAGTACTTC	CASSLESGVETQYF
TRBV5-7	-	-	TRBJ1-1	TGTGCCAGCAGCTCCACAGTAGAGGTGACTGAAGCTTTCTTT	CASSSTVEVTEAFF
TRBV7-9	-	-	TRBJ1-2	TGTGCCAGCAGCGGGCGGGGGTATGGCTACACCTTC	CASSGRGYGYTF
TRBV5-1	TRBD1	-	TRBJ2-2	TGCGCCAGCAGCTTACAGGGGGTGGACACCGGGGAGCTGTTTTTT	CASSLQGVDTGELFF
TRBV10-3	-	-	TRBJ1-6	TGTGCCATCAGTGAGTCTCAGGGTAATCGTTCACCCCTCCACTTT	CAISESQGNRSPLHF
TRBV20-1	-	few	TRBJ1-1	TGCAGTGCCAAGGGCCCAAGCTTGGCTTTCTTT	CSAKGPSLAFF
TRBV7-3	TRBD2	-	TRBJ2-1	TGTGCCAGCAGCTTAAGTCGGCTAGCGGGGGATGAGCAGTTCTTC	CASSLSRLAGDEQFF
TRBV29-1	-	-	TRBJ2-7	TGCAGCGCTGGACATTACTACGAGCAGTACTTC	CSAGHYYEQYF
TRBV7-9	TRBD1	-	TRBJ2-7	TGTGCCAGCAGCTTCTTACCTCCGGGACAGAGTTACGAGCAGTACTTC	CASSFLPPGQSYEQYF
TRBV29-1	-	-	TRBJ1-3	TGCAGCGTTCAACGGCAGGATACCTACTCTGGAAACACCATATATTTT	CSVQRQDTYSGNTIYF
TRBV6-1	-	-	TRBJ2-4	TGTGCCAGCAGTGGCCGGGACTCTCCTCCCTTAGGAGCCAAAAACATTCAGTACTTC	CASSGRDSPPLGAKNIQYF
TRBV27	TRBD2	once	TRBJ2-2	TGTGCCAGCAGTTTAGCGGGGGTAAACACCGGGGAGCTGTTTTTT	CASSLAGVNTGELFF
TRBV11-2	-	-	TRBJ2-7	TGTGCCAGCAGCTGGGCCCCTCGAGGGAGCTCCTACGAGCAGTACTTC	CASSWAPRGSSYEQYF
TRBV7-2	-	-	TRBJ1-1	TGTGCCAGCAGCTCTTGGGGAAGGCATGGGACTGAAGCTTTCTTT	CASSSWGRHGTEAFF
TRBV10-3	-	-	TRBJ1-1	TGTGCCATCAGTGAAAGGTTCCGGGGAGAACAGAACACTGAAGCTTTCTTT	CAISERFRGEQNTEAFF
TRBV20-1	-	-	TRBJ2-1	TGCAGTGCCCGGGACTACAATGAGCAGTTCTTC	CSARDYNEQFF
TRBV7-6	-	-	TRBJ2-5	TGTGCCAGCAGCTTAGCCCCAGGCGGGGTGACAGAGACCCAGTACTTC	CASSLAPGGVTETQYF
TRBV11-3	TRBD2	-	TRBJ2-7	TGTGCCAGCAGCTTGGGCGGGGGGGCCTACGAGCAGTACTTC	CASSLGGGAYEQYF
TRBV5-1	-	-	TRBJ2-1	TGCGCCAGCAGCTTTCAGGGATTGGACAATGAGCAGTTCTTC	CASSFQGLDNEQFF
TRBV6-5	-	-	TRBJ2-3	TGTGCCAGCAGTTACTCAAGACCCACAGATACGCAGTATTTT	CASSYSRPTDTQYF
TRBV4-1	-	-	TRBJ2-7	TGCGCCAGCAGCCGGGTGGAGGAGCACTACGAGCAGTACTTC	CASSRVEEHYEQYF
TRBV6-5	TRBD2	-	TRBJ2-5	TGTGCCAGCAGTTACTGGGAGGGCCAAGAGACCCAGTACTTC	CASSYWEGQETQYF
TRBV5-6	TRBD2	-	TRBJ2-7	TGTGCCAGCAGCTTGGGCAGCGGGGGTTACTACGAGCAGTACTTC	CASSLGSGGYYEQYF
TRBV11-3	-	-	TRBJ2-2	TGTGCCAGCAGCCCAAGGACTCATGATAGCAACGCCGGGGAGCTGTTTTTT	CASSPRTHDSNAGELFF
TRBV7-9	-	few	TRBJ1-6	TGTGCCAGCAGCCCACAAGGGTACTATAATTCACCCCTCCACTTT	CASSPQGYYNSPLHF
TRBV29-1	-	-	TRBJ2-3	TGCAGCGTTAAGACAGGGGAGGGATCGGATACGCAGTATTTT	CSVKTGEGSDTQYF
TRBV2	TRBD1	-	TRBJ1-6	TGTGCCAGCAGTGGGACAGGTCTTAATTCACCCCTCCACTTT	CASSGTGLNSPLHF
TRBV10-3	TRBD2	-	TRBJ2-5	TGTGCCATCAGTGAGTCATCTAGCGGGAGGGGGAGAGCAAAAGAGACCCAGTACTTC	CAISESSSGRGRAKETQYF
TRBV6-6	-	-	TRBJ2-2	TGTGCCAGCAGTTCAAAAGGCACCGGGGAGCTGTTTTTT	CASSSKGTGELFF
TRBV19	-	-	TRBJ1-1	TGTGCCAGTAGTCCACACACTATCATGAACACTGAAGCTTTCTTT	CASSPHTIMNTEAFF
TRBV6-6	TRBD2	-	TRBJ2-3	TGTGCCAGCATACCCCTAGCGGGGGGCACAGATACGCAGTATTTT	CASIPLAGGTDTQYF
TRBV9	TRBD2	-	TRBJ2-3	TGTGCCAGCAGCGTAGGGTTAGCGGGGCCAGATACGCAGTATTTT	CASSVGLAGPDTQYF
TRBV4-1	-	-	TRBJ2-4	TGCGCCAGCAGCCGCGGACAGTTACTAGCCAAAAACATTCAGTACTTC	CASSRGQLLAKNIQYF
TRBV9	-	-	TRBJ2-7	TGTGCCAGCAGCGTTGGCAGTCAGGGCTACGAGCAGTACTTC	CASSVGSQGYEQYF
TRBV7-9	TRBD1	-	TRBJ1-4	TGTGCCAGCAGCTTAGGGACAGGGGGTGAAAAACTGTTTTTT	CASSLGTGGEKLFF
TRBV2	-	-	TRBJ2-4	TGTGCCAGCAGTGAATTTGTAGGGACCAAAAACATTCAGTACTTC	CASSEFVGTKNIQYF
TRBV11-3	-	-	TRBJ2-7	TGTGCCAGCAGCTTAGATCTCCCGCCGGGTTATAGATACGAGCAGTACTTC	CASSLDLPPGYRYEQYF
TRBV12-5	-	-	TRBJ2-7	TGTGCTAGTGGTTTGGTTCCGTACGAGCAGTACTTC	CASGLVPYEQYF
TRBV7-9	-	-	TRBJ2-7	TGTGCCAGCAGCTTAGAATCCGGGTACGAGCAGTACTTC	CASSLESGYEQYF
TRBV6-1	-	-	TRBJ2-3	TGTGCCAGCAGTGGTGTACTGTCAGATACGCAGTATTTT	CASSGVLSDTQYF
TRBV5-1	TRBD2	once	TRBJ2-1	TGCGCCAGCAGCACAACAGGGACTAGCGGGCTCTATGAGCAGTTCTTC	CASSTTGTSGLYEQFF
TRBV11-3	TRBD1	-	TRBJ2-2	TGTGCCAGCAGCGAGACAGGGGCCAACACCGGGGAGCTGTTTTTT	CASSETGANTGELFF
TRBV6-1	-	-	TRBJ2-7	TGTGCCAGCAGTGAAGCGGCAGTCTCCTACGAGCAGTACTTC	CASSEAAVSYEQYF
TRBV6-1	TRBD1	-	TRBJ1-6	TGTGCCAGCAGTGAAGGCGGACAGGCGGAACCCCTCCACTTT	CASSEGGQAEPLHF
TRBV7-9	-	-	TRBJ2-1	TGTGCCAGCAGCCAAGCCAACGTCGGGCAGTTCTTC	CASSQANVGQFF
TRBV6-5	-	once	TRBJ1-5	TGTGCCAGCCAACAGCAAATTAATCAGCCCCAGCATTTT	CASQQQINQPQHF
TRBV5-6	TRBD1	-	TRBJ2-7	TGTGCCAGCAGCCCGCTCCCGACAGGGGGCGGCTACGAGCAGTACTTC	CASSPLPTGGGYEQYF
TRBV14	-	-	TRBJ1-1	TGTGCCAGCAGCTTTGTACAGCCGAACACTGAAGCTTTCTTT	CASSFVQPNTEAFF
TRBV19	TRBD1	-	TRBJ1-5	TGTGCCAGTAGTTCGGGACAGGGGGTTGATCAGCCCCAGCATTTT	CASSSGQGVDQPQHF
TRBV6-1	-	-	TRBJ2-4	TGTGCCAGCAGTGACCCGAACAGGGGGAGGGGAAACATTCAGTACTTC	CASSDPNRGRGNIQYF